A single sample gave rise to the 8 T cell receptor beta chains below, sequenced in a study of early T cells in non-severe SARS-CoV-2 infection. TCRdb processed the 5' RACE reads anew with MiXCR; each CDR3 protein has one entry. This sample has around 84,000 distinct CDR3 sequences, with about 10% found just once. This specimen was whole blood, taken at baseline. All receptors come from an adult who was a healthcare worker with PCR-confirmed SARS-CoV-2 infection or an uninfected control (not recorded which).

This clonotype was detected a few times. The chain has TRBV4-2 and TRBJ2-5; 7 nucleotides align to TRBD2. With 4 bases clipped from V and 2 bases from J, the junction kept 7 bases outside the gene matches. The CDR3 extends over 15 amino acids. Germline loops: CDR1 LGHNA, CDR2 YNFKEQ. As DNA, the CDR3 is TGTGCCAGCAGCCTAGAAGACGGGAGGCAAGAGACCCAGTACTTC. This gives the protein CASSLEDGRQETQYF.

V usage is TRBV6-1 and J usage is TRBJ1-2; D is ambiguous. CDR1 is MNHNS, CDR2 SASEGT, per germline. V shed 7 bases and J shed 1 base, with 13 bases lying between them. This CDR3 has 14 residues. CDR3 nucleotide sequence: TGTGCCAGCACCGAGACCGGCCGTAACTATGGCTACACCTTC. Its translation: CASTETGRNYGYTF.

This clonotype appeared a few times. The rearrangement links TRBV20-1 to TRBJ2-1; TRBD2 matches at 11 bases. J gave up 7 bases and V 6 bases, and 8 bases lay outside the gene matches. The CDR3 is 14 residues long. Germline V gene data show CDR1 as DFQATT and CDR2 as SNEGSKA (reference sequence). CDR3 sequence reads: CSASTSGRWNEQFF. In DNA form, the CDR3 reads TGCAGTGCCAGTACTAGCGGGAGATGGAATGAGCAGTTCTTC.

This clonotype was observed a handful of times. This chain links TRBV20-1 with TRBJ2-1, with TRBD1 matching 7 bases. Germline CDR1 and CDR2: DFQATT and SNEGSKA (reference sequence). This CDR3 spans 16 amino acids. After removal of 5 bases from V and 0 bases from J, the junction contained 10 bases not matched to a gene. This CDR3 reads CSADAPGQSSYNEQFF. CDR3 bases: TGCAGTGCTGATGCGCCGGGACAGAGCTCCTACAATGAGCAGTTCTTC.

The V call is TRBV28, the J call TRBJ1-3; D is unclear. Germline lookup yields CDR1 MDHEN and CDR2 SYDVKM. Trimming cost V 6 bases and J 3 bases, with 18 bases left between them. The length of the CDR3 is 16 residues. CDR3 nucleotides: TGTGCCAGCAGGTTCCGCCCCGGGGATGGTGGAAACACCATATATTTT. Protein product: CASRFRPGDGGNTIYF.

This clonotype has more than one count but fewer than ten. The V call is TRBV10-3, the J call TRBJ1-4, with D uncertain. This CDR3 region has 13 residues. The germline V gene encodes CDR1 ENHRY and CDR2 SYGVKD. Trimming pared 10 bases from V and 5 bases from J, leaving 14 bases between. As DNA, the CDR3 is TGTGCCAGCAGACACCAACTAAATGAAAAACTGTTTTTT. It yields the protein CASRHQLNEKLFF.

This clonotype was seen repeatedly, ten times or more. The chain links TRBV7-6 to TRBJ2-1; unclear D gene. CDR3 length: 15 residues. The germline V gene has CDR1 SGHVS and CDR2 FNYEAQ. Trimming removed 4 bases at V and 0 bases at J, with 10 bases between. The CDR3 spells CASSSLGSSYNEQFF. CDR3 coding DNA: TGTGCCAGCAGCTCGTTGGGCAGCTCCTACAATGAGCAGTTCTTC.

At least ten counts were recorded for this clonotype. The CDR3 reads CASSLGVGGTEAFF. Written as DNA, the CDR3 is TGCGCCAGCAGCTTAGGGGTCGGTGGCACTGAAGCTTTCTTT. The genes are TRBV5-1 and TRBJ1-1; the D gene is possibly TRBD1 (5 bases). Germline values: CDR1 SGHRS, CDR2 YFSETQ. V was pared by 2 bases and J by 4 bases, with 12 bases between. This CDR3 contains 14 residues. The full variable domain, with the rest looked up from reference TRBV5-1 and TRBJ1-1, is KAGVTQTPRYLIKTRGQQVTLSCSPISGHRSVSWYQQTPGQGLQFLFEYFSETQRNKGNFPGRFSGRQFSNSRSEMNVSTLELGDSALYLCASSLGVGGTEAFFGQGTRLTVV.